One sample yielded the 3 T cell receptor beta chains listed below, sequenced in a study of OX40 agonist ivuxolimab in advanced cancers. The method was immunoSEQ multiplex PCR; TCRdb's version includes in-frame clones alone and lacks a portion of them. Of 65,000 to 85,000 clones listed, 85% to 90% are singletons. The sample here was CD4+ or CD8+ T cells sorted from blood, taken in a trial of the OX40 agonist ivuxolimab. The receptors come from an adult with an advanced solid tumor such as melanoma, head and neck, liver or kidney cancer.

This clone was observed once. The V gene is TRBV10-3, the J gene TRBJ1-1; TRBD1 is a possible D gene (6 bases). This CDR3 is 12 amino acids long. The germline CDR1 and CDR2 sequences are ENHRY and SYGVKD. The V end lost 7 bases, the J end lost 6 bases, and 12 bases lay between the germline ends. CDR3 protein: CAITGGRAEAFF. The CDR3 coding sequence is TGTGCCATCACTGGGGGGCGGGCTGAAGCTTTCTTT.

The chain's CDR3 is CASSLLSGEQETQYF. CDR3 DNA sequence: TGTGCCAGCAGCTTGCTTAGCGGGGAACAAGAGACCCAGTACTTC. V usage is TRBV7-2 and J usage is TRBJ2-5, with 8 bases fitting TRBD2. CDR1 and CDR2 (germline): SGHTA, FQGNSA. J lost 2 bases, V lost 3 bases, and 5 bases had no gene match. The CDR3 is made up of 15 amino acids.

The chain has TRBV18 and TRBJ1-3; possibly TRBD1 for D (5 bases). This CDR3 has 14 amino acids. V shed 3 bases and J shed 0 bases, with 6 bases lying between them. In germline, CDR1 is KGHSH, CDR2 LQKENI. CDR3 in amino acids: CASSPGGSGNTIYF. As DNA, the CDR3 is TGTGCCAGCTCACCCGGGGGCTCTGGAAACACCATATATTTT.